This section outlines one TCR beta chain sequence together with its context. What it binds is not known. This sample was included in a study of a mutant IDH1 vaccine in newly diagnosed glioma. Study information: During weeks 1, 3, 5, 7, 11, 15, 19 and 23, patients received eight vaccinations. Averaging approximately 40 years of age, treated patients were around 62% male and 37.5% female. Whole-study findings and limits: The authors found pseudoprogression apparently unrelated to changes in top peripheral T cell clonotypes.

Using immunoSEQ multiplex PCR, the repertoire was profiled, and TCRdb retains in-frame clones only, with some absent. Of about 36,000 clones listed, 75% to 85% were seen once; the top ten hold about 15%. Noted time point: week 11, during vaccination. A single vaccine dose contained 300 ug of mutant IDH1 20-mer peptide, and topical imiquimod was used with it. This clonotype originated in a woman aged 25 to 39 with glioma. Some clones in this sample may be carry-over from other donors' samples. Specimen: peripheral blood mononuclear cells (PBMCs), collected from a glioma patient whose treatment included an IDH1 peptide vaccine.

The CDR3 here is CASSPGDIFVRRDIQYF. The CDR3 DNA reads as TGTGCCAGTAGTCCGGGGGACATCTTTGTTAGGAGGGACATTCAGTACTTC. This chain links TRBV19 with TRBJ2-4, with D perhaps being TRBD1 or TRBD2 (6 bases each). CDR3 length: 17 residues. Per germline, CDR1 LNHDA and CDR2 SQIVND (reference sequence). V was clipped by 5 bases and J by 8 bases, with 25 bases between them.